This T cell receptor (beta chain) was documented in a study of T cells in Graves' hyperthyroidism and ophthalmopathy (dated by TCRdb to about 2019). At the level of the whole study: Peripheral blood was collected at initial diagnosis, before any treatment. Following sampling, methimazole starting at 30 mg daily was given to hyperthyroidism patients, and high-dose intravenous methylprednisolone was given to ophthalmopathy patients. According to the paper, TCR Vbeta CDR3 sequencing was carried out on over 130 peripheral blood samples, which came from fewer than 50 ophthalmopathy, under 80 hyperthyroidism and about 17 progressor patients. In several Graves' hyperthyroidism patients, the study also compared T-cell repertoires from thyroid tissue with T-cell repertoires from blood. To identify TCR V-J signatures that set the groups apart, the researchers used a discovery cohort of 100 patients, made up of 40 to 45 with Graves' ophthalmopathy and some 56 with stable Graves' hyperthyroidism. Prospective prediction of ophthalmopathy was tested in an independent validation cohort of approximately 19 hyperthyroidism patients and 17 patients who later progressed to ophthalmopathy. The approximately 98 discovery patients were randomly divided into training and test sets at a 7:3 ratio.

The germline V gene yields MDHEN for CDR1 and SYDVKM for CDR2. The CDR3 starts with the cysteine, ends with the phenylalanine, and has 12 residues. Only the CDR3 portion is preserved as DNA: 36 bases, with reading frame beginning at the first base. Between the V and J ends, shortened by 2 bases and 12 bases respectively, the junction contains 8 bases. The TCR beta CDR3 regions were amplified from RNA transcripts. The TCR CDR3 was subjected to a first round of RT-PCR using the HTBI primer set and the Qiagen OneStep RT-PCR kit. The libraries were constructed in a second round of multiplex PCR and then size-selected and purified. The libraries were sequenced on an Illumina HiSeq2000 using paired-end 100 bp reads. In the paper's pipeline: Raw data were processed with SOAPnuke, discarding reads with adapters, uncalled bases, mean Phred below 15, or no exact constant-primer or identifier match. COPE v1.2.5 was used to merge the high-quality paired reads, and each unique nucleotide sequence was defined as a clonotype. MiTCR v1.1 was used to align the clonotypes against IMGT TRBV, TRBD and TRBJ reference segments. The analysis was restricted to V-J combinations with a frequency above 0.0001, which together covered 99% to 99.2% of the repertoires. A TCS score was defined as the ratio of F50 (clonal expansion) to E x V (chaos), with BLOSUM62-based TCRdist applied between CDR3 peptides within each V-J. Welch's t-statistics and random forest reduced around 550 V-J features to roughly 13, which were used in a naive Bayes classifier (R e1071). TCRdb redid the processing of the public reads, applying fastp at Q25 and MiXCR, and retained in-frame beta chains. Each CDR3 protein appears once, grouped with its most common genes and DNA. V and J calls and clone size were set by TCRdb, not the authors. This sample is represented by some 650,000 distinct CDR3 sequences; roughly 16% of them were singletons. Roughly 3% of the sample is taken by the ten largest.

Results and caveats for the whole study, not just this receptor: No statistical method was used to set the sample size in advance, and investigators knew the group allocation. Blood samples also contained most of the expanded thyroid clonotypes (frequency above 0.001), which suggests that blood repertoires may reflect thyroid immune responses. Ophthalmopathy was separated from stable hyperthyroidism by a 13 V-J signature model, with roughly 88% sensitivity and roughly 81% specificity obtained in cross-validation and 80%/75% obtained in testing. In validation, the model predicted progression to ophthalmopathy with roughly 70% sensitivity and around 72% specificity, a median of approximately 6.7 months before onset.

This clonotype showed up just a few times. Its antigen target is currently unknown. Base qualities are not at hand, and no much larger clone is one base apart. In the ophthalmopathy patients, disease was moderately to severely active, with a Clinical Activity Score of 3 or more, a NOSPECS grade of 4 or more, and a duration of less than 3 months. Any patient with an uncontrolled infection, another autoimmune disease, pregnancy or lactation was excluded. Diagnoses were established on the basis of clinical symptoms, serum thyroxine and TRAb, thyroid ultrasound, and orbital computed tomography. PBMCs were isolated from 7.5 to 10 ml of fresh peripheral blood by Ficoll-Paque density gradient centrifugation. Total RNA was extracted with Trizol reagent, and quality was checked on an Agilent 2100 Bioanalyzer.

This sequence was found in a woman aged 40 to 49 with Graves' ophthalmopathy. Here the chain combines TRBV28 and TRBJ2-6; no D gene is confidently identified. Material: blood. Read as DNA, the sequence is TGTGCCAGCAGTTTAGTTCCAGGCGTCCTGACTTTC. The encoded protein is CASSLVPGVLTF. The CDR3 plus the reference TRBV28 and TRBJ2-6 genes for the other parts give the full variable domain: DVKVTQSSRYLVKRTGEKVFLECVQDMDHENMFWYRQDPGLGLRLIYFSYDVKMKEKGDIPEGYSVSREKKERFSLILESASTNQTSMYLCASSLVPGVLTFGAGSRLTVL.